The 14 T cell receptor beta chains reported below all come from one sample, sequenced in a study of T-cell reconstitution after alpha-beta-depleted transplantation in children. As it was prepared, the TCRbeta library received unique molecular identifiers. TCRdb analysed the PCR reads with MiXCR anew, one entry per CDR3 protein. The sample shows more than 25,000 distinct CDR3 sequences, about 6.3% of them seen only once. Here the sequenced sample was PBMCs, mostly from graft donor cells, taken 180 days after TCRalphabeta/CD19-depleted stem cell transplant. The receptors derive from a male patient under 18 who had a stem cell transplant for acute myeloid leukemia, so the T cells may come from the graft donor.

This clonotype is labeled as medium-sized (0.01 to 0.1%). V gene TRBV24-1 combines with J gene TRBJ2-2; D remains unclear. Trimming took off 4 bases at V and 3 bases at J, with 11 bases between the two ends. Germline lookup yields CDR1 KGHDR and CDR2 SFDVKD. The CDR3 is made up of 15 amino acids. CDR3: CATSDQNRDTGELFF. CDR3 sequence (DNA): TGTGCCACCAGTGACCAGAATAGGGACACCGGGGAGCTGTTTTTT.

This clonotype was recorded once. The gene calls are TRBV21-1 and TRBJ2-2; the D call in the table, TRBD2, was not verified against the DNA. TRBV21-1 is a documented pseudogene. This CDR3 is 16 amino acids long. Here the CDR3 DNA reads TGTGCCAGCAGCAACCAGCCCTCTAGGAGAACCGGGGAGCTGTTCTTT. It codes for CASSNQPSRRTGELFF.

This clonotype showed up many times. The CDR3 reads CASSLGDRVLFF. CDR3 nucleotide sequence: TGTGCCAGCAGTTTAGGGGACAGGGTTCTGTTCTTC. The chain recombines TRBV28 with TRBJ2-1; TRBD1 aligns across 9 bases. In germline, CDR1 is MDHEN, CDR2 SYDVKM. This CDR3 is 12 amino acids long. V lost 2 bases and J lost 15; bases outside the gene matches: 5. Variable domain in full (rest from reference TRBV28 and TRBJ2-1): DVKVTQSSRYLVKRTGEKVFLECVQDMDHENMFWYRQDPGLGLRLIYFSYDVKMKEKGDIPEGYSVSREKKERFSLILESASTNQTSMYLCASSLGDRVLFFGPGTRLTVL.

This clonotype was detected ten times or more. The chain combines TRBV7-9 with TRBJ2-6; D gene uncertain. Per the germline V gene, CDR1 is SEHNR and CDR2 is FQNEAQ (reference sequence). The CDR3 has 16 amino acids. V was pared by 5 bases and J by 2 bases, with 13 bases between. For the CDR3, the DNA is TGTGCCAGCAGCCACCTTGTCCGGGCTGGGGCCAACGTCCTGACTTTC. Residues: CASSHLVRAGANVLTF.

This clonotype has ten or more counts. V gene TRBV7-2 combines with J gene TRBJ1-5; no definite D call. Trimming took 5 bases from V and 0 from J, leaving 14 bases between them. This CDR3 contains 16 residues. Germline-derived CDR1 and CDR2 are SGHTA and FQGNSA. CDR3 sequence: CASSLGRSYSNQPQHF. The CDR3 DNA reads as TGTGCCAGCAGCCTCGGCCGAAGTTATAGCAATCAGCCCCAGCATTTT. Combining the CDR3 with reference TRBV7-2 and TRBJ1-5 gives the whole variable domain GAGVSQSPSNKVTEKGKDVELRCDPISGHTALYWYRQSLGQGLEFLIYFQGNSAPDKSGLPSDRFSAERTGGSVSTLTIQRTQQEDSAVYLCASSLGRSYSNQPQHFGDGTRLSIL.

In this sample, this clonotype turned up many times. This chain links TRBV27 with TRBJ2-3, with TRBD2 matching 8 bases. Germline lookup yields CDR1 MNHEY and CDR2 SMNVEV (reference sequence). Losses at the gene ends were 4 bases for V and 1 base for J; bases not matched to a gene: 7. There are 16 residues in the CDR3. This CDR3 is CASSSAPGLGTDTQYF. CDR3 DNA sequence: TGTGCCAGCAGTTCGGCCCCGGGACTAGGCACAGATACGCAGTATTTT.

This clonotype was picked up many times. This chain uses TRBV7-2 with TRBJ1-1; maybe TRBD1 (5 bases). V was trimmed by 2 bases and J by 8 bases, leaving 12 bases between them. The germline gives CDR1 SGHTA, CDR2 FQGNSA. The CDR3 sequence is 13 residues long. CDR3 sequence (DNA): TGTGCCAGCAGCTTACAGGGCAGCACCGAAGCTTTCTTT. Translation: CASSLQGSTEAFF. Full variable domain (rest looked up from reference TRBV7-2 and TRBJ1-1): GAGVSQSPSNKVTEKGKDVELRCDPISGHTALYWYRQSLGQGLEFLIYFQGNSAPDKSGLPSDRFSAERTGGSVSTLTIQRTQQEDSAVYLCASSLQGSTEAFFGQGTRLTVV.

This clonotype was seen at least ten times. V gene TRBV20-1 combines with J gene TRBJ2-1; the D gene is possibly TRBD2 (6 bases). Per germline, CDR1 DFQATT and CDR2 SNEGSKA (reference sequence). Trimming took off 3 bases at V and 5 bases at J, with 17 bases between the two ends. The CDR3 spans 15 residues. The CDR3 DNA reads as TGCAGTGCTAGTAAAGGTGGAGCGGGCAACAATGAGCAGTTCTTC. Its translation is CSASKGGAGNNEQFF.

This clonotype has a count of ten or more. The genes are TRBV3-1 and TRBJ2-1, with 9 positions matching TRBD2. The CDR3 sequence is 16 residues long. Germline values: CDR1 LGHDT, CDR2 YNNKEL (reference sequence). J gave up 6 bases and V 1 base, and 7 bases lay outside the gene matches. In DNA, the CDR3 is TGTGCCAGCAGCCAAGGAAGACTAGCGGAAATCAATGAGCAGTTCTTC. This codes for CASSQGRLAEINEQFF.

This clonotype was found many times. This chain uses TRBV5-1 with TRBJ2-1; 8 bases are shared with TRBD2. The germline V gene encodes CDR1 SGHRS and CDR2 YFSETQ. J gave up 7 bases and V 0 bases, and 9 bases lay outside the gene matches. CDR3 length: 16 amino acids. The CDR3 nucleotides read TGCGCCAGCAGCTTGGGCGTCGGGAGGGCCAAAAATGAGCAGTTCTTC. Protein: CASSLGVGRAKNEQFF.

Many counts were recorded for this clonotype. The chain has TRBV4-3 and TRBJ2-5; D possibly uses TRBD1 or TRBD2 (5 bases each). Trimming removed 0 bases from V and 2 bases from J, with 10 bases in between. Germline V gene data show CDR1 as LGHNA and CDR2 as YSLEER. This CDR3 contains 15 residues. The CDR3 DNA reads TGCGCCAGCAGCCAAGATCTGGGACCACAAGAGACCCAGTACTTC. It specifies CASSQDLGPQETQYF.

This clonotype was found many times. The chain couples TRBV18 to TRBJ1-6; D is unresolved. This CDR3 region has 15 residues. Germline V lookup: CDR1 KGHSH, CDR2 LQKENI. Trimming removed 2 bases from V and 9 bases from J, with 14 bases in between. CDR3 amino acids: CASSPMTTEGSPLHF. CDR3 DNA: TGTGCCAGCTCACCAATGACTACAGAGGGTTCACCCCTCCACTTT.

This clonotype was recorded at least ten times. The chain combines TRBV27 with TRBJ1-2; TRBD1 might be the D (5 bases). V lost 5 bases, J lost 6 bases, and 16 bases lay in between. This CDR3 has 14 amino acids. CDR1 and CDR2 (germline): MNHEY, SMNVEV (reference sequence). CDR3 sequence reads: CASSQRQSGDGYTF. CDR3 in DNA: TGTGCCAGCAGTCAACGACAGTCGGGCGATGGCTACACCTTC.

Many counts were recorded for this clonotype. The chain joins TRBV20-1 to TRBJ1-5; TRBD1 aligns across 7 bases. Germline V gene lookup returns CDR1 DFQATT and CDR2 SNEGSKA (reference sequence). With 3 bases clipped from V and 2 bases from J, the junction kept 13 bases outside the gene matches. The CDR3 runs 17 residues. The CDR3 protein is CSASTQVGQGGNQPQHF. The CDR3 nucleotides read TGCAGTGCTAGTACGCAAGTCGGGCAGGGGGGCAATCAGCCCCAGCATTTT.